This is a list of T cell receptor beta chains from one sample in a study of identical twins. TCRdb re-called the 5' RACE reads through MiXCR, storing one row per CDR3 protein. The table lists hundreds of thousands of distinct CDR3 sequences, 20% to 30% of them singletons, with around 3% in the top ten. The same data also went into a second study, on T cells expressing NK-cell markers.

The sequenced sample was CD4+ T cells sorted from blood. The receptors stem from a woman aged 18-29 years in good health. Both conserved end residues are part of each CDR3. The D gene is left open where the match is weak. Clone size is given for some rows only: seen once, a few or many times, or a class if the clone is expanded.

TRBV2	TRBD2	18	few	TRBJ2-1	TGTGCCAGCTCCCCTCGGGACTACTCCCCAGGGTCCTACAATGAGCAGTTCTTC	CASSPRDYSPGSYNEQFF
TRBV4-3	.	15	.	TRBJ2-4	TGCGCCAGCAGCCAAGAGGTTCGGGGGGCGAACATTCAGTACTTC	CASSQEVRGANIQYF
TRBV3-1	.	14	few	TRBJ2-7	TGTGCCAGCAGCCGGGACGGCCTAGGTTACGAGCAGTACTTC	CASSRDGLGYEQYF
TRBV6-5	TRBD2	15	few	TRBJ2-7	TGTGCCAGCAGTTACTACCCTAGCGGGAGCTACGAGCAGTACTTC	CASSYYPSGSYEQYF
TRBV7-3	TRBD1	14	few	TRBJ2-7	TGTGCCAGCAGCTTAGAGGACAGGGAATACGAGCAGTACTTC	CASSLEDREYEQYF
TRBV28	.	14	.	TRBJ2-7	TGTGCCAGCAATACCGGACAGGGAGGGGATGAGCAGTACTTC	CASNTGQGGDEQYF
TRBV29-1	.	13	once	TRBJ2-7	TGCAGCGTTGCAATCCAGGGGACCTACGAGCAGTACTTC	CSVAIQGTYEQYF
TRBV12-3/TRBV12-4	.	14	few	TRBJ2-1	TGTGCCAGCAGTTTCCAGCGCGCTTCGGGTGAGCAGTTCTTC	CASSFQRASGEQFF
TRBV7-9	.	13	.	TRBJ1-2	TGTGCCAGCAGCTTCGCAGGCACCTATGGCTACACCTTC	CASSFAGTYGYTF
TRBV5-1	TRBD2	18	.	TRBJ2-5	TGCGCCAGCAGCTTCACCGGGACTAGCGGGGGGGTCCAAGAGACCCAGTACTTC	CASSFTGTSGGVQETQYF
TRBV5-6	TRBD1	17	.	TRBJ2-1	TGTGCCAGCAGCTTAGCGACCGCGGACAGGTTTTACAATGAGCAGTTCTTC	CASSLATADRFYNEQFF
TRBV11-1	TRBD1	18	.	TRBJ2-2	TGTGCCAGCAGCTTATTGGACAGGGGGTTATCGAACACCGGGGAGCTGTTTTTT	CASSLLDRGLSNTGELFF
TRBV5-1	.	15	.	TRBJ2-3	TGCGCCAGCAGCTTCCAAGAGCTTAGCACAGATACGCAGTATTTT	CASSFQELSTDTQYF
TRBV7-8	TRBD1	13	few	TRBJ1-5	TGTGCCAGCACCGTCCAGGGGGATCAGCCCCAGCATTTT	CASTVQGDQPQHF
TRBV12-3/TRBV12-4	TRBD2	18	.	TRBJ2-7	TGTGCCAGCAGTTTAGATTACCGAAAAGGGACTAGCGGCTACGAGCAGTACTTC	CASSLDYRKGTSGYEQYF
TRBV29-1	.	12	.	TRBJ1-1	TGCAGCGTTACAGGGCTGGACACTGAAGCTTTCTTT	CSVTGLDTEAFF
TRBV5-1	.	15	few	TRBJ2-1	TGCGCCAGCAGCTTACCTTCGGGGTCCTACAATGAGCAGTTCTTC	CASSLPSGSYNEQFF
TRBV5-1	.	13	few	TRBJ2-1	TGCGCCAGCCGAAGACCTCCTACCAATGAGCAGTTCTTC	CASRRPPTNEQFF
TRBV2	TRBD1	15	.	TRBJ2-1	TGTGCCAGCAGTGTGGACAGGGGTGGGGTCGATGAGCAGTTCTTC	CASSVDRGGVDEQFF
TRBV20-1	TRBD2	14	.	TRBJ2-3	TGCAGTGCTAGATCCGGGGGGGCCGCAGATACGCAGTATTTT	CSARSGGAADTQYF
TRBV3-1	.	14	once	TRBJ2-1	TGTGCCAGCAGCCAAACTGGAGGGGACACTGAGCAGTTCTTC	CASSQTGGDTEQFF
TRBV12-3/TRBV12-4	.	13	.	TRBJ1-1	TGTGCCAGCAGTTTTAATGACGGATGGGGAGCTTTCTTT	CASSFNDGWGAFF
TRBV12-3/TRBV12-4	.	14	few	TRBJ1-1	TGTGCCAGCAGTTTCAGTCTAACGAACACTGAAGCTTTCTTT	CASSFSLTNTEAFF
TRBV21-1	.	19	.	TRBJ2-7	TGTGCCAGCAGCATTGAGGCAAGGACTAGCGGGAGACAGGCCTACGAGCAGTACTTC	CASSIEARTSGRQAYEQYF
TRBV12-3/TRBV12-4	.	14	many	TRBJ1-5	TGTGCCAGCAGAGAGAGTTATAGCAATCAGCCCCAGCATTTT	CASRESYSNQPQHF
TRBV20-1	TRBD2	15	.	TRBJ2-5	TGCAGTGCTAGAGATCTAGCGGGGTACCAAGAGACCCAGTACTTC	CSARDLAGYQETQYF
TRBV5-1	.	14	.	TRBJ1-4	TGCGCCAGCAGTCCCGGACCTGGGAATGAAAAACTGTTTTTT	CASSPGPGNEKLFF
TRBV2	.	15	.	TRBJ2-4	TGTGCCAGCAGTCCGTGGGCCGGGGGCAAAAACATTCAGTACTTC	CASSPWAGGKNIQYF
TRBV19	.	16	.	TRBJ2-3	TGTGCCAGTAGTCTCACCCTTAAACTGTTGAAGGATACGCAGTATTTT	CASSLTLKLLKDTQYF
TRBV12-3/TRBV12-4	.	12	many	TRBJ1-3	TGTGCCAGCAGTCCCAGGGGTAACACCATATATTTT	CASSPRGNTIYF
TRBV25-1	.	13	.	TRBJ2-3	TGTGCCAGCAGTGACGCCAAGGTAGATACGCAGTATTTT	CASSDAKVDTQYF
TRBV29-1	.	12	few	TRBJ1-2	TGCAGCGGGGGGGGCCCTAACTATGGCTACACCTTC	CSGGGPNYGYTF
TRBV6-5	.	16	.	TRBJ2-2	TGTGCCAGCAGTTACACCCGGGGGCCGAACACCGGGGAGCTGTTTTTT	CASSYTRGPNTGELFF
TRBV5-1	TRBD2	15	.	TRBJ2-3	TGCGCCAGCAGCTTGGCTGCGGGAGATACAGATACGCAGTATTTT	CASSLAAGDTDTQYF
TRBV10-3	TRBD2	16	.	TRBJ2-2	TGTGCCATCAGTACGACCGGGACTAGTATTTCCGGGGAGCTGTTTTTT	CAISTTGTSISGELFF
TRBV12-3/TRBV12-4	TRBD2	13	few	TRBJ2-1	TGTGCCAGCAGTTTATCTGCTAGCGGTGAGCAGTTCTTC	CASSLSASGEQFF
TRBV7-2	.	14	.	TRBJ2-1	TGTGCCAGCAGCCCACGGACTTTCAAGGGAGAGCAGTTCTTC	CASSPRTFKGEQFF
TRBV12-3/TRBV12-4	.	16	few	TRBJ2-3	TGTGCCAGCAGCATCCGGGGCAGAGTTTCTACAGATACGCAGTATTTT	CASSIRGRVSTDTQYF
TRBV6-2/TRBV6-3	.	13	few	TRBJ2-1	TGTGCCAGCAGTTACCGAGGGGGCAATGAGCAGTTCTTC	CASSYRGGNEQFF
TRBV6-1	TRBD1	14	once	TRBJ2-5	TGTGCCAGCCACCGGACAGGGGGCCGCGAGACCCAGTACTTC	CASHRTGGRETQYF
TRBV5-1	.	15	.	TRBJ1-1	TGCGCCAGCAGCTTGGTGCAGGGAGACCTCACTGAAGCTTTCTTT	CASSLVQGDLTEAFF
TRBV5-4	TRBD1	15	.	TRBJ2-5	TGTGCCAGCAGCCCCGCAGCAGGGGGTGTTGAGACCCAGTACTTC	CASSPAAGGVETQYF
TRBV6-5	.	12	few	TRBJ1-4	TGTGCCAGCCGCCCGGGTCTTGGAAAACTGTTTTTT	CASRPGLGKLFF
TRBV14	.	13	.	TRBJ1-2	TGTGCCAGCAGCCGAGGGGACGTTAGGGGCTACACCTTC	CASSRGDVRGYTF
TRBV4-2	TRBD1	15	many	TRBJ2-7	TGTGCCAGCAGGACCGGGACAGAGGGTGTAGGCGAGCAGTACTTC	CASRTGTEGVGEQYF
TRBV7-9	.	13	many	TRBJ1-1	TGTGCCAGCAGTACAGGGTATGGCACTGAAGCTTTCTTT	CASSTGYGTEAFF